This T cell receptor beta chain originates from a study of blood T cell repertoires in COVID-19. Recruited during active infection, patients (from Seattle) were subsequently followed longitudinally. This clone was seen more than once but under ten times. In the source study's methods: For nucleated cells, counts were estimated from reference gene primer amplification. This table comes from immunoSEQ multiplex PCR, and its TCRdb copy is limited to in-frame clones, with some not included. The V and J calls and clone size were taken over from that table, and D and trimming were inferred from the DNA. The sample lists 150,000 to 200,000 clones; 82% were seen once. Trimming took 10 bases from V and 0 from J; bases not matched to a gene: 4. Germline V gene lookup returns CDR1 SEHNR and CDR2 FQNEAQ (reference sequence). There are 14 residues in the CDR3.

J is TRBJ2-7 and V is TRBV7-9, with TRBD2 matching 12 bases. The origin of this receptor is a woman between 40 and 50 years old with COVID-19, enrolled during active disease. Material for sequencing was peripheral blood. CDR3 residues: CAITSGRTSYEQYF. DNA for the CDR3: TGTGCCATTACTAGCGGGAGGACCTCCTACGAGCAGTACTTC.